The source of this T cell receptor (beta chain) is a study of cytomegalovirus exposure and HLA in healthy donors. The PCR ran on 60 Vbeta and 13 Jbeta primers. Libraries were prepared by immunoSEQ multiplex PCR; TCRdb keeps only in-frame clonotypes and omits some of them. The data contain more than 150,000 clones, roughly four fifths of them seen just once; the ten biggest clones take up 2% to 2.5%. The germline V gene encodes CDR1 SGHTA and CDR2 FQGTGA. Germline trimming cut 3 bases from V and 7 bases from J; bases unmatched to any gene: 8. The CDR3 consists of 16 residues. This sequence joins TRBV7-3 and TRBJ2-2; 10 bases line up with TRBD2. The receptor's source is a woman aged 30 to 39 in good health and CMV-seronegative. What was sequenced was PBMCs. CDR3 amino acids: CASSFLTSGIGGELFF. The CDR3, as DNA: TGTGCCAGCAGCTTTTTAACTAGCGGGATTGGCGGGGAGCTGTTTTTT. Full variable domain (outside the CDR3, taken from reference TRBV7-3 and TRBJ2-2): GAGVSQTPSNKVTEKGKYVELRCDPISGHTALYWYRQSLGQGPEFLIYFQGTGAADDSGLPNDRFFAVRPEGSVSTLKIQRTERGDSAVYLCASSFLTSGIGGELFFGEGSRLTVL.